The 32 T cell receptor beta chains listed next were all sequenced from one sample in a study of cytomegalovirus exposure and HLA in healthy donors. The PCR was carried out with 60 Vbeta primers and 13 Jbeta primers. Sequenced by immunoSEQ multiplex PCR; TCRdb stores in-frame clones only, minus some. In the table there are 100,000 or so clones, about 88% of which are singletons. The sequencing sample was made of PBMCs. These receptors were obtained from a young man in good health and CMV-seronegative.

The J gene is TRBJ2-7, the V gene TRBV7-2; 11 bases agree with TRBD2. The germline gives CDR1 SGHTA, CDR2 FQGNSA. V dropped 5 bases and J dropped 4; count of bases not matched to a gene: 7. The CDR3 runs 15 residues. In DNA, the CDR3 is TGTGCCAGCAGCCATATACTAGCGGGAGAGTACGAGCAGTACTTC. This translates into CASSHILAGEYEQYF.

The rearrangement joins TRBV2 to TRBJ2-7; the D is unclear. Between the trimmed V and J ends, which lost 6 bases and 0 bases, there was a span of 9 bases. The CDR3 is 13 amino acids. The germline gives CDR1 SNHLY, CDR2 FYNNEI. CDR3 in amino acids: CASSSELSYEQYF. The CDR3 nucleotides are TGTGCCAGCAGCTCCGAGCTCTCCTACGAGCAGTACTTC. The full variable domain, completed using reference TRBV2 and TRBJ2-7, is EPEVTQTPSHQVTQMGQEVILRCVPISNHLYFYWYRQILGQKVEFLVSFYNNEISEKSEIFDDQFSVERPDGSNFTLKIRSTKLEDSAMYFCASSSELSYEQYFGPGTRLTVT.

This clone occurred once. This chain connects TRBV6-4 to TRBJ2-7, with 8 bases lining up with TRBD1. Germline V gene lookup returns CDR1 MRHNA and CDR2 SNTAGT. The length of the CDR3 is 12 residues. J gave up 6 bases and V 6 bases, and 4 bases lay outside the gene matches. The CDR3 spells CASRSQGGEQYF. CDR3 nucleotide sequence: TGTGCCAGCAGGTCACAGGGGGGCGAGCAGTACTTC.

This sequence joins TRBV14 and TRBJ2-5, with 7 nucleotides matching TRBD2. The germline V gene encodes CDR1 SGHDN and CDR2 FVKESK. V was clipped by 3 bases and J by 7 bases; unmatched bases: 14. The CDR3 has 16 residues. DNA of the CDR3: TGTGCCAGCAGCCATCTGAGACTAGCCCTAAAGGGGACCCAGTACTTC. It codes for CASSHLRLALKGTQYF.

CDR3 sequence (DNA): TGCGCCAGCAGCCGGGGGCGACTAGCGGGGTACACCGGGGAGCTGTTTTTT. Translated: CASSRGRLAGYTGELFF. V is TRBV5-1 and J is TRBJ2-2; 11 bases map to TRBD2. Germline V gene data show CDR1 as SGHRS and CDR2 as YFSETQ. The CDR3 sequence is 17 residues long. The trim removed 4 bases at V and 3 bases at J, leaving 8 bases unmatched.

The V call is TRBV6-5, the J call TRBJ1-2; 9 bases line up with TRBD1. The J segment lost 6 bases and the V segment lost 10 bases, leaving 12 bases of the junction unmatched. CDR1 MNHEY and CDR2 SVGAGI come from the germline V gene. The CDR3 is made up of 14 amino acids. This chain's CDR3 is CATTGTGLENGYTF. CDR3 nucleotides: TGTGCCACGACCGGGACAGGGCTGGAGAATGGCTACACCTTC.

This chain links TRBV5-6 with TRBJ2-5; 10 positions match TRBD1. Unmatched junction bases numbered 10, after V lost 4 bases and J lost 4 bases. This CDR3 has 16 residues. The V gene's germline CDR1 is SGHDT and CDR2 YYEEEE. The DNA of the CDR3 is TGTGCCAGCAGCCGCCCACAGACAGGGGGCATAGAGACCCAGTACTTC. Amino acid sequence: CASSRPQTGGIETQYF.

The chain carries TRBV18 and TRBJ1-5; D may be TRBD1 (6 bases). This CDR3 is built from 13 residues. Germline-derived CDR1 and CDR2 are KGHSH and LQKENI. Trimming stripped 5 bases from V and 4 bases from J, with 9 bases between. CDR3 sequence: CASSRTVNQPQHF. The CDR3, as DNA: TGTGCCAGCTCAAGGACAGTTAATCAGCCCCAGCATTTT.

The chain is built from TRBV6-5 and TRBJ1-1, with D tentatively TRBD1 (5 bases). CDR1 is MNHEY and CDR2 is SVGAGI in the germline V gene. The CDR3 spans 14 residues. The V and J ends lost 0 bases and 5 bases respectively, with 10 bases between them. The CDR3 loop is CASSYSGGGTEAFF. CDR3 sequence (DNA): TGTGCCAGCAGTTACTCGGGGGGAGGGACTGAAGCTTTCTTT.

V gene TRBV28 combines with J gene TRBJ2-1; 7 bases map to TRBD1. CDR1 and CDR2 from the germline V gene are MDHEN and SYDVKM. The CDR3 has 15 amino acids. The trim removed 6 bases at V and 1 base at J, leaving 6 bases unmatched. The CDR3 loop is CASSTFRGSYNEQFF. The CDR3 DNA reads as TGTGCCAGCAGCACTTTCAGGGGGTCCTACAATGAGCAGTTCTTC.

V is TRBV15 and J is TRBJ1-4, with TRBD1 matching over 7 bases. The CDR3 runs to 16 residues. Trimming at V came to 4 bases and at J to 0 bases, leaving 5 bases not matched to a gene. Germline CDR1 LNHNV, CDR2 YYDKDF (reference sequence). CDR3 amino acids: CATSKDRASTNEKLFF. The CDR3, as DNA: TGTGCCACCAGCAAAGACAGGGCCTCAACTAATGAAAAACTGTTTTTT.

The chain links TRBV27 to TRBJ2-1; TRBD2 agrees at 7 bases. CDR1 and CDR2 (germline): MNHEY, SMNVEV (reference sequence). The V segment lost 0 bases and the J segment 0 bases; nucleotides outside the gene matches: 5. The CDR3 loop spans 17 amino acids. CDR3 sequence: CASSLSWGGSSYNEQFF. In DNA form, the CDR3 reads TGTGCCAGCAGTTTATCGTGGGGCGGGAGCTCCTACAATGAGCAGTTCTTC.

The genes are TRBV19 and TRBJ2-5; 10 bases match TRBD1. V gave up 4 bases and J gave up 5 bases; unmatched junction bases: 4. The CDR3 sequence is 14 residues long. Germline CDR1 and CDR2: LNHDA and SQIVND (reference sequence). The CDR3 region is CASSTRTGGETQYF. CDR3 in DNA: TGTGCCAGTAGTACCCGGACAGGGGGGGAGACCCAGTACTTC.

As concerns this clone: Germline and junction disagree at one end, which may indicate a read error. The chain carries TRBV9 and TRBJ1-2; tentative D call: TRBD1 (5 bases). This CDR3 has 15 residues. The germline V gene has CDR1 SGDLS and CDR2 YYNGEE. The DNA of the CDR3 is TGTGCCAGCAGCGTAGCTGGATTGGGGGACTATGGCTGCACCTTC. It codes for CASSVAGLGDYGCTF.

This clone came up a few times. The rearrangement joins TRBV6-4 to TRBJ2-2, with 9 bases aligning to TRBD2. The CDR3 runs 14 residues. The V segment lost 9 bases and the J segment 5 bases; nucleotides outside the gene matches: 7. Germline loops: CDR1 MRHNA, CDR2 SNTAGT. This CDR3 is CASKREEWTGELFF. The CDR3 DNA is TGTGCCAGTAAGCGGGAGGAGTGGACCGGGGAGCTGTTTTTT.

This sequence joins TRBV30 and TRBJ2-5; 7 positions agree with TRBD2. With the DNA end fitting TRBJ2-7 better, the J assignment may be wrong. Per germline, CDR1 GTSNPN and CDR2 SVGIG (reference sequence). CDR3 length: 14 residues. CDR3 sequence: CAWSVRRGWAEQYF. Here the CDR3 DNA reads TGTGCCTGGAGTGTACGGCGGGGGTGGGCCGAGCAGTACTTC.

CDR3 sequence: CATSSPIPGKRKYSNQPQHF. In DNA, the CDR3 is TGTGCCACCAGCAGCCCAATCCCAGGGAAGCGTAAATATAGCAATCAGCCCCAGCATTTT. The rearrangement uses TRBV15 and TRBJ1-5, with D tentatively TRBD1 (5 bases). Germline V lookup: CDR1 LNHNV, CDR2 YYDKDF (reference sequence). Trimming shortened V by 3 bases and J by 0 bases, and 24 bases separated the two germline ends. The CDR3 loop spans 20 amino acids. Variable domain in full (rest from reference TRBV15 and TRBJ1-5): DAMVIQNPRYQVTQFGKPVTLSCSQTLNHNVMYWYQQKSSQAPKLLFHYYDKDFNNEADTPDNFQSRRPNTSFCFLDIRSPGLGDTAMYLCATSSPIPGKRKYSNQPQHFGDGTRLSIL.

V gene TRBV25-1 combines with J gene TRBJ1-2, with 9 bases matching TRBD1. V gave up 4 bases and J gave up 1 base; unmatched junction bases: 4. Germline V gene data show CDR1 as MGHDK and CDR2 as SYGVNS. The CDR3 sequence is 15 residues long. Written as DNA, the CDR3 is TGTGCCAGCAGTGGGACAGGGGATAGTAACTATGGCTACACCTTC. Its protein is CASSGTGDSNYGYTF.

The gene calls are TRBV6-1 and TRBJ2-7, with 9 bases identical to TRBD2. The junction had 4 bases not matched to a gene; V was cut back by 4 bases and J by 0 bases. The CDR3 length is 15 residues. CDR1 is MNHNS, CDR2 SASEGT, per germline. The CDR3 DNA follows: TGTGCCAGCAGTGCGGTAGCGGGGGCCTCCTACGAGCAGTACTTC. Amino acid sequence: CASSAVAGASYEQYF.

The chain joins TRBV6-4 to TRBJ1-1; D unclear. The V end lost 3 bases, the J end lost 8 bases, and 13 bases lay between the germline ends. The CDR3 loop spans 13 amino acids. Germline V gives CDR1 MRHNA, CDR2 SNTAGT. The CDR3 reads CASSDGRLTEAFF. CDR3 nucleotide sequence: TGTGCCAGCAGTGATGGCAGACTAACCGAAGCTTTCTTT.

The chain employs TRBV12-5 and TRBJ1-1; possibly TRBD1 for D (5 bases). Germline V lookup: CDR1 LGHNT, CDR2 FRNRAP. Trimming shortened V by 5 bases and J by 1 base, and 11 bases separated the two germline ends. The CDR3 has 14 amino acids. This CDR3 reads CASGPPGQNTEAFF. The CDR3 bases are TGTGCTAGTGGTCCCCCAGGACAGAACACTGAAGCTTTCTTT.

This chain connects TRBV5-1 to TRBJ1-4; 7 nucleotides line up with TRBD1. With V trimmed by 4 bases and J by 1 base, 7 bases remained unmatched. The CDR3 contains 16 residues. In germline, CDR1 is SGHRS, CDR2 YFSETQ. The chain's CDR3 is CASSAARDRTNEKLFF. Here the CDR3 DNA reads TGCGCCAGCAGCGCCGCAAGGGACAGAACTAATGAAAAACTGTTTTTT.

The rearrangement uses TRBV6-5 and TRBJ1-1, with 7 bases that match TRBD1. From germline, CDR1 is MNHEY and CDR2 SVGAGI. There are 15 residues in the CDR3. The V gene end was trimmed by 0 bases and the J gene end by 1 base; junction bases not matched to a gene: 2. The DNA for the CDR3 is TGTGCCAGCAGTTACTCCGGGACAGCGAACACTGAAGCTTTCTTT. Translated, it gives CASSYSGTANTEAFF.

The chain couples TRBV28 to TRBJ2-4; D remains ambiguous. This CDR3 has 15 residues. Germline lookup yields CDR1 MDHEN and CDR2 SYDVKM. V was trimmed by 3 bases and J by 1 base, leaving 10 bases between them. CDR3 coding DNA: TGTGCCAGCAGTTTCCAGGTTCACGCCAAAAACATTCAGTACTTC. This gives the protein CASSFQVHAKNIQYF.

The rearrangement links TRBV9 to TRBJ1-1, with D maybe TRBD1 (6 bases). The CDR3 is 14 amino acids. The ends were cut back, 2 bases at V and 3 bases at J, with 11 bases in the middle. The germline V gene has CDR1 SGDLS and CDR2 YYNGEE. Here the CDR3 DNA reads TGTGCCAGCAGCGTTACAGGGTCAGACACTGAAGCTTTCTTT. Translated: CASSVTGSDTEAFF. The entire variable domain, with the rest obtained from reference TRBV9 and TRBJ1-1, is as follows: DSGVTQTPKHLITATGQRVTLRCSPRSGDLSVYWYQQSLDQGLQFLIQYYNGEERAKGNILERFSAQQFPDLHSELNLSSLELGDSALYFCASSVTGSDTEAFFGQGTRLTVV.

In DNA form, the CDR3 reads TGCAGCGTTGTGCAGGGGGCGAAAGTCCCGCTAAAAAACAATGAGCAGTTCTTC. It codes for CSVVQGAKVPLKNNEQFF. V is TRBV29-1 and J is TRBJ2-1; 8 bases match TRBD1. J lost 5 bases, V lost 4 bases, and 19 bases had no gene match. The CDR3 length is 18 residues. Germline V gene lookup returns CDR1 SQVTM and CDR2 ANQGSEA.

The gene calls are TRBV6-5 and TRBJ2-2; 8 bases line up with TRBD2. Germline-derived CDR1 and CDR2 are MNHEY and SVGAGI. This CDR3 is built from 14 residues. With 6 bases clipped from V and 4 bases from J, the junction kept 4 bases outside the gene matches. CDR3 DNA: TGTGCCAGCAGGCATACTAGCGGCACCGGGGAGCTGTTTTTT. The encoded protein is CASRHTSGTGELFF.

V and J are TRBV7-2 and TRBJ2-7, with no clear D. The germline V gene encodes CDR1 SGHTA and CDR2 FQGNSA. V was cut by 0 bases and J by 2 bases, with 8 bases left in between. The CDR3 runs 14 residues. DNA of the CDR3: TGTGCCAGCAGCTTAGCTGCGACACCCTACGAGCAGTACTTC. As protein: CASSLAATPYEQYF.

CDR3 in DNA: TGTGCCAGCAGTGAAAAACCGGGACAGGGACTCTATGGCTACACCTTC. Translation: CASSEKPGQGLYGYTF. The V call is TRBV6-4, the J call TRBJ1-2, with 9 bases lining up with TRBD1. The V gene end was trimmed by 3 bases and the J gene end by 4 bases; junction bases not matched to a gene: 9. This CDR3 spans 16 amino acids. Germline-derived CDR1 and CDR2 are MRHNA and SNTAGT.

The chain uses TRBV9 and TRBJ1-1, with a tentative D call TRBD1 (6 bases). Trimming removed 4 bases from V and 4 bases from J, with 17 bases in between. This CDR3 region has 15 residues. Germline values: CDR1 SGDLS, CDR2 YYNGEE. The CDR3 DNA sequence: TGTGCCAGCAGCCCCAGGGGAGTTGAAGCCACTGAAGCTTTCTTT. Translated, it gives CASSPRGVEATEAFF.

The chain links TRBV13 to TRBJ2-7; 7 bases align to TRBD1. V lost 0 bases and J lost 5; bases outside the gene matches: 4. This CDR3 is built from 14 residues. Germline CDR1 PRHDT, CDR2 FYEKMQ (reference sequence). The CDR3 DNA follows: TGTGCCAGCAGCTTAGGGCTCAGGGGGAACGAGCAGTACTTC. Residues: CASSLGLRGNEQYF.

The chain recombines TRBV5-8 with TRBJ2-1; D unresolved. V was trimmed by 0 bases and J by 0 bases, leaving 10 bases between them. This CDR3 has 16 residues. In germline, CDR1 is SGHTS, CDR2 YDEGEE. The CDR3 DNA reads as TGTGCCAGCAGCTTGGTTGGCGGTAGCTCCTACAATGAGCAGTTCTTC. This gives the protein CASSLVGGSSYNEQFF.